The T cell receptor (beta chain) described here comes from a study of early T cells in non-severe SARS-CoV-2 infection. In the study overall: Sequencing input comprised bulk RNA from unsorted whole blood; chain pairing was not available.

Study-level findings and limits: VDJdb matches were skewed toward anti-spike CD8 T cell responses.

As concerns this clonotype: The antigen is undetermined.

The TCR library protocol attached unique molecular identifiers to the individual cDNA molecules. MiXCR was run by TCRdb on the 5' RACE reads, yielding one entry per CDR3 protein. The sample records roughly 45,000 distinct CDR3 sequences, under 7.5% being singletons. J was trimmed by 7 bases and V by 7 bases; bases with no gene match: 4. The germline V gene has CDR1 MDHEN and CDR2 SYDVKM. CDR3 size: 13 residues. The starting material was whole blood, obtained at baseline. This clonotype was obtained from an adult who was a healthcare worker with PCR-confirmed SARS-CoV-2 infection or an uninfected control (not recorded which). This rearrangement joins TRBV28 to TRBJ2-1; 10 nucleotides align to TRBD2. As DNA, the CDR3 is TGTGCCAGCAAAGCGGGAGGGCCTAATGAGCAGTTCTTC. Translating it yields CASKAGGPNEQFF.